This record concerns one T cell receptor beta chain sequence. This entry comes from a study of blood T cell repertoires in COVID-19. Clones were sequenced by immunoSEQ multiplex PCR, and TCRdb holds only the in-frame ones, with some missing. The sample lists approximately 240,000 clones, roughly nine tenths seen once, with approximately 3.8% in the top ten. The germline gives CDR1 SGHTA, CDR2 FQGNSA. This CDR3 has 18 amino acids. V was clipped by 5 bases and J by 1 base; unmatched bases: 17. Sequenced input: PBMCs or T cells enriched from blood (not recorded which). The chain carries TRBV7-2 and TRBJ2-7; 7 bases are shared with TRBD1. The TCR sequence derives from a woman under 30 in a cohort exposed to, infected with or recovered from COVID-19 (not recorded which). CDR3 protein: CASSPLGGGQVASYEQYF. The CDR3 DNA is TGTGCCAGCAGCCCACTAGGGGGTGGACAGGTGGCTTCCTACGAGCAGTACTTC.